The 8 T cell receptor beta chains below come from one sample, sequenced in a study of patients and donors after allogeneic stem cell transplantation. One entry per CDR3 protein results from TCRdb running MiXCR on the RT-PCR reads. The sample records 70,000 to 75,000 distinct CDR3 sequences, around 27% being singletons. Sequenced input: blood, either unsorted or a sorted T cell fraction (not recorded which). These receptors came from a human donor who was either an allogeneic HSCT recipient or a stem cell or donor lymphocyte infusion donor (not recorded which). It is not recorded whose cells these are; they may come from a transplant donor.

CDR3 nucleotides: TGCAGCGTTGCCCTCCGGGGCAGGGGGGATTCACCCCTCCACTTT. It is translated as CSVALRGRGDSPLHF. This sequence joins TRBV29-1 and TRBJ1-6, with 7 positions matching TRBD1. This CDR3 comprises 15 residues. V dropped 4 bases and J dropped 8; count of bases not matched to a gene: 11. From germline, CDR1 is SQVTM and CDR2 ANQGSEA. The full variable domain, in which reference TRBV29-1 and TRBJ1-6 provide the parts outside the CDR3, is SAVISQKPSRDICQRGTSLTIQCQVDSQVTMMFWYRQQPGQSLTLIATANQGSEATYESGFVIDKFPISRPNLTFSTLTVSNMSPEDSSIYLCSVALRGRGDSPLHFGNGTRLTVT.

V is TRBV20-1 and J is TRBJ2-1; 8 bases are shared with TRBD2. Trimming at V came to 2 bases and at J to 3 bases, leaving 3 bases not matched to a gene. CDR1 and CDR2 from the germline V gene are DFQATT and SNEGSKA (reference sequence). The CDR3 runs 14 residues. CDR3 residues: CSARLAGGYNEQFF. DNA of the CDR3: TGCAGTGCTAGACTCGCGGGGGGCTACAATGAGCAGTTCTTC.

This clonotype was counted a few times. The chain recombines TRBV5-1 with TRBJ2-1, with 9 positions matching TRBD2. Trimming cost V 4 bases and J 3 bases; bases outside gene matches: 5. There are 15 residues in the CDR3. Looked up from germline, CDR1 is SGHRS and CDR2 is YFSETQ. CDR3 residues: CASSGGGARYNEQFF. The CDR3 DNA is TGCGCCAGCAGCGGCGGGGGGGCCCGCTACAATGAGCAGTTCTTC.

CDR3 DNA sequence: TGTGCCAGCAGTGGGATGGCTACAACTAATGAAAAACTGTTTTTT. It codes for CASSGMATTNEKLFF. This chain joins TRBV2 and TRBJ1-4; D remains ambiguous. Germline loops: CDR1 SNHLY, CDR2 FYNNEI. The length of the CDR3 is 15 residues. Between the trimmed V and J ends, which lost 4 bases and 0 bases, there was a span of 9 bases.

The CDR3 DNA reads TGTGCCACCAGCAGAGATCGTCGGGACAGGGGACCCTATAACTATGGCTACACCTTC. This encodes CATSRDRRDRGPYNYGYTF. This chain links TRBV15 with TRBJ1-2; 10 bases match TRBD1. Losses at the gene ends were 0 bases for V and 1 base for J; bases not matched to a gene: 11. This CDR3 spans 19 amino acids. Germline CDR1 LNHNV, CDR2 YYDKDF (reference sequence).

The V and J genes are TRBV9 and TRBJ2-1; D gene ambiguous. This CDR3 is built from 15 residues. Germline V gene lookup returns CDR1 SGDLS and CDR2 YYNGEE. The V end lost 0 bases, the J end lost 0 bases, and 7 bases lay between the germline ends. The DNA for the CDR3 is TGTGCCAGCAGCGTAGGAAGCTTCTCCTACAATGAGCAGTTCTTC. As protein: CASSVGSFSYNEQFF.

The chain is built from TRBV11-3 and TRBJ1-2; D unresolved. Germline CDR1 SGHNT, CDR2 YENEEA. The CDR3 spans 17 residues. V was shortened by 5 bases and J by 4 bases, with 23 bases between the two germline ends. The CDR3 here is CASSVSLRTSSTYGYTF. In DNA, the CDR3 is TGTGCCAGCAGCGTATCTCTCAGGACTAGTTCTACCTATGGCTACACCTTC.

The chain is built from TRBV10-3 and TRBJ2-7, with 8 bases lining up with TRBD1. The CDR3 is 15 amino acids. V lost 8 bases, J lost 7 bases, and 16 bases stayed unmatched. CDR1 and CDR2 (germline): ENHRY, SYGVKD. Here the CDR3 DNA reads TGTGCCATCGGCACCGGGACAGGCGCGTTGGGGGAGCAGTACTTC. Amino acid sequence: CAIGTGTGALGEQYF.